The next 13 T cell receptor beta chains were all read from a single sample in a study of blood T cell repertoires in COVID-19. Method: immunoSEQ multiplex PCR; TCRdb's copy keeps in-frame clones and lacks some. The sample consists of about 190,000 clones, roughly 84% of them appearing once. The sequenced material came from peripheral blood. The receptors shown here come from a woman between 40 and 50 years old who had recovered from COVID-19.

This chain joins TRBV7-2 and TRBJ2-7; 11 bases agree with TRBD2. Germline-derived CDR1 and CDR2 are SGHTA and FQGNSA. V lost 4 bases to trimming and J lost 2 bases; unmatched junction nucleotides: 7. The CDR3 totals 16 residues. The CDR3 nucleotides are TGTGCCAGCAGCTCTAAGACTAGCGGGACCACCTACGAGCAGTACTTC. It yields the protein CASSSKTSGTTYEQYF.

The chain recombines TRBV20-1 with TRBJ2-7; 8 bases are a match to TRBD2. The CDR3 loop spans 14 amino acids. The V segment lost 3 bases and the J segment 1 base; nucleotides outside the gene matches: 5. Germline CDR1 and CDR2: DFQATT and SNEGSKA (reference sequence). CDR3 coding DNA: TGCAGTGCTAGTCGCCGGGAGGGATCCTACGAGCAGTACTTC. The encoded protein is CSASRREGSYEQYF.

V is TRBV27 and J is TRBJ2-1; 12 bases align to TRBD2. The CDR3 is made up of 13 amino acids. The V gene end was trimmed by 5 bases and the J gene end by 10 bases; junction bases not matched to a gene: 3. The germline gives CDR1 MNHEY, CDR2 SMNVEV (reference sequence). The CDR3 sequence is CASSPGLAGEQFF. In DNA, the CDR3 is TGTGCCAGCAGTCCCGGACTAGCGGGAGAGCAGTTCTTC.

This chain connects TRBV30 to TRBJ2-7; TRBD2 agrees at 8 bases. CDR1 is GTSNPN, CDR2 SVGIG, per germline (reference sequence). V lost 2 bases to trimming and J lost 7 bases; unmatched junction nucleotides: 7. CDR3 length: 13 residues. CDR3 loop: CAWSTGGSREQYF. The CDR3 nucleotides read TGTGCCTGGAGTACGGGAGGGTCTAGGGAGCAGTACTTC.

The J gene is TRBJ1-5, the V gene TRBV28; 7 positions agree with TRBD1. V lost 5 bases and J lost 3; bases outside the gene matches: 7. The CDR3 extends over 15 amino acids. Germline CDR1 MDHEN, CDR2 SYDVKM. The CDR3 sequence: CASSRGDRDNQPQHF. CDR3 sequence (DNA): TGTGCCAGCAGTCGGGGTGACAGGGACAATCAGCCCCAGCATTTT.

This chain links TRBV6-1 with TRBJ1-5; 7 nucleotides line up with TRBD1. The CDR3 totals 15 residues. CDR1 and CDR2 (germline): MNHNS, SASEGT. V shed 3 bases and J 4 bases; nucleotides not matched to a gene: 6. CDR3: CASSDRQGFNQPQHF. Written as DNA, the CDR3 is TGTGCCAGCAGTGATCGACAGGGCTTTAATCAGCCCCAGCATTTT.

The chain is built from TRBV15 and TRBJ2-5; tentatively, D is TRBD2 (6 bases). The V gene lost 3 bases and the J gene lost 1 base, with 12 bases spanning the gap. Germline V lookup: CDR1 LNHNV, CDR2 YYDKDF (reference sequence). The CDR3 extends over 15 amino acids. CDR3 residues: CATSRRLGGQETQYF. The DNA for the CDR3 is TGTGCCACCAGCAGGAGGTTGGGGGGCCAAGAGACCCAGTACTTC. Using reference TRBV15 and TRBJ2-5 for the parts outside the CDR3, the full variable domain is DAMVIQNPRYQVTQFGKPVTLSCSQTLNHNVMYWYQQKSSQAPKLLFHYYDKDFNNEADTPDNFQSRRPNTSFCFLDIRSPGLGDTAMYLCATSRRLGGQETQYFGPGTRLLVL.

This sequence joins TRBV9 and TRBJ2-7; D is uncertain. The CDR3 is 13 residues long. Looked up from germline, CDR1 is SGDLS and CDR2 is YYNGEE. With 0 bases removed from V and 6 bases from J, the gap between germline ends came to 10 bases. CDR3 DNA: TGTGCCAGCAGCGTAGGTCGAGAATCCGAGCAGTACTTC. Amino acid sequence: CASSVGRESEQYF. The entire variable domain, with the rest obtained from reference TRBV9 and TRBJ2-7, is as follows: DSGVTQTPKHLITATGQRVTLRCSPRSGDLSVYWYQQSLDQGLQFLIQYYNGEERAKGNILERFSAQQFPDLHSELNLSSLELGDSALYFCASSVGRESEQYFGPGTRLTVT.

The chain recombines TRBV7-9 with TRBJ2-7, with 8 bases that match TRBD1. The germline CDR1 and CDR2 sequences are SEHNR and FQNEAQ (reference sequence). Trimming removed 5 bases from V and 4 bases from J; junction bases left unmatched: 13. The CDR3 is 16 residues long. CDR3 amino acids: CASSRWEDRELYEQYF. In DNA form, the CDR3 reads TGTGCCAGCAGCCGATGGGAGGACAGGGAACTTTACGAGCAGTACTTC.

In DNA, the CDR3 is TGCAGCGTTGGCCAGGGAAGAATCTACGAGCAGTACTTC. Its translation is CSVGQGRIYEQYF. This rearrangement joins TRBV29-1 to TRBJ2-7; D might be TRBD1 (5 bases). This CDR3 spans 13 amino acids. Trimming removed 4 bases from V and 3 bases from J, with 13 bases in between. CDR1 is SQVTM, CDR2 ANQGSEA, per germline.

The genes are TRBV11-3 and TRBJ2-3; 7 nucleotides agree with TRBD2. The V and J ends lost 2 bases and 0 bases, in that order; junction bases with no gene match: 2. The CDR3 spans 15 residues. Germline V gives CDR1 SGHNT, CDR2 YENEEA. In DNA, the CDR3 is TGTGCCAGCAGCTTAAGCGGGGCTAGCACAGATACGCAGTATTTT. Translating gives CASSLSGASTDTQYF.

The rearrangement joins TRBV7-9 to TRBJ2-1; possibly TRBD2 for D (6 bases). Germline CDR1 SEHNR, CDR2 FQNEAQ (reference sequence). The CDR3 sequence is 12 residues long. The CDR3 region has the DNA TGTGTCGGGGAGCGGGTATACAATGAGCAGTTCTTC. It yields the protein CVGERVYNEQFF. Drawing the rest from reference TRBV7-9 and TRBJ2-1, the complete variable domain is DTGVSQNPRHKITKRGQNVTFRCDPISEHNRLYWYRQTLGQGPEFLTYFQNEAQLEKSRLLSDRFSAERPKGSFSTLEIQRTEQGDSAMYLCVGERVYNEQFFGPGTRLTVL.

CDR3 in amino acids: CASSGGVGSETQYF. The DNA of the CDR3 is TGCGCCAGCAGTGGTGGAGTGGGGAGTGAGACCCAGTACTTC. The chain employs TRBV23-1 and TRBJ2-5; D is perhaps TRBD2 (5 bases). TRBV23-1 is flagged as an ORF with uncertain function. CDR3 length: 14 amino acids. Deletions cut 5 bases from V and 5 bases from J, with 15 bases between.